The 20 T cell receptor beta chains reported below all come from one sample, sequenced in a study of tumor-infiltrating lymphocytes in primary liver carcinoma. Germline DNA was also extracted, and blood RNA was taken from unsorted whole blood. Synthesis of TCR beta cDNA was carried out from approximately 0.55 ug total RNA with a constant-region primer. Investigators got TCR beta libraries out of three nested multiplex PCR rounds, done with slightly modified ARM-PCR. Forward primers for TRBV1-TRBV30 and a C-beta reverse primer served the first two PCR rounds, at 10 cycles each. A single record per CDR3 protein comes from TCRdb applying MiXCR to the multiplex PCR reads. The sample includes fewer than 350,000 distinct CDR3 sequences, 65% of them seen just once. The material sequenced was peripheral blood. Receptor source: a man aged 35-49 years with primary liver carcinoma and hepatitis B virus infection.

CDR3 protein: CASSIARWEETQYF. DNA of the CDR3: TGCGCCAGCAGCATCGCCCGGTGGGAGGAGACCCAGTACTTC. The chain recombines TRBV5-1 with TRBJ2-5, with a tentative D call TRBD2 (5 bases). Germline loops: CDR1 SGHRS, CDR2 YFSETQ. The V end was cut by 4 bases, the J end by 5 bases, with 15 bases between. The CDR3 contains 14 residues.

DNA of the CDR3: TGTGCCAGCAGCCTCCAGGGCTGCTGCCCCTACGAGCAGTACTTC. As protein: CASSLQGCCPYEQYF. This rearrangement joins TRBV21-1 to TRBJ2-7; TRBD1 is the table's D call, not checked against the DNA. TRBV21-1 is assigned pseudogene status. This CDR3 contains 15 residues.

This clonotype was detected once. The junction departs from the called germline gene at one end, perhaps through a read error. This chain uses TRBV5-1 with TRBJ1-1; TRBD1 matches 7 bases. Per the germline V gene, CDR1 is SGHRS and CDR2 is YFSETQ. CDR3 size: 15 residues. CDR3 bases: TGCGCCAGCAGCGCGGGGGGGACAGCGAACACTGAAGCCTTCTTT. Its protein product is CASSAGGTANTEAFF.

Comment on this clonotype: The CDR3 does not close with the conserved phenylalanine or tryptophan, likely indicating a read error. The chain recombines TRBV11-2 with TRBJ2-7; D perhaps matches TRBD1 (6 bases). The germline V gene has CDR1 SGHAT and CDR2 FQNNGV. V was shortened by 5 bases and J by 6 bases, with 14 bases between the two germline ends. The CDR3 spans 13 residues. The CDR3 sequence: CASSHKGGSEQYL. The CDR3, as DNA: TGTGCCAGCAGCCATAAAGGGGGTTCCGAGCAGTACTTA.

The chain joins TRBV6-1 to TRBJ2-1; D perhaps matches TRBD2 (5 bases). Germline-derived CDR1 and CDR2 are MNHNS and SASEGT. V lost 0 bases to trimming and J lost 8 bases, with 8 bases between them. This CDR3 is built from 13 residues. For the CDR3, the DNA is TGTGCCAGCAGTGAAGCGCCGCGGGATGAGCAGTTCTTC. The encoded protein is CASSEAPRDEQFF.

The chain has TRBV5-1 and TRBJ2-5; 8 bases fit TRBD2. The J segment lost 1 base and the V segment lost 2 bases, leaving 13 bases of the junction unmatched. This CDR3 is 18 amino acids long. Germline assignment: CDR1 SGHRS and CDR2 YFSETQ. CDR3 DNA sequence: TGCGCCAGCAGCTTTGGGACTGGCGGGAGGACCTTCCAAGAGACCCAGTACTTC. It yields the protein CASSFGTGGRTFQETQYF. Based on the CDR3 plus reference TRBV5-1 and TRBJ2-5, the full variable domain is KAGVTQTPRYLIKTRGQQVTLSCSPISGHRSVSWYQQTPGQGLQFLFEYFSETQRNKGNFPGRFSGRQFSNSRSEMNVSTLELGDSALYLCASSFGTGGRTFQETQYFGPGTRLLVL.

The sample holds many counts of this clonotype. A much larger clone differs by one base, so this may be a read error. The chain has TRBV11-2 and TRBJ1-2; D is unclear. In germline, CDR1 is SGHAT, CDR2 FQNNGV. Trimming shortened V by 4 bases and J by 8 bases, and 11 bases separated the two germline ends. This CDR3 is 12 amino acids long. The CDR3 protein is CASSSGGSGYTF. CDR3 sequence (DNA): TGTGCCAGCAGCTCAGGAGGTAGCGGCTACACCTTC.

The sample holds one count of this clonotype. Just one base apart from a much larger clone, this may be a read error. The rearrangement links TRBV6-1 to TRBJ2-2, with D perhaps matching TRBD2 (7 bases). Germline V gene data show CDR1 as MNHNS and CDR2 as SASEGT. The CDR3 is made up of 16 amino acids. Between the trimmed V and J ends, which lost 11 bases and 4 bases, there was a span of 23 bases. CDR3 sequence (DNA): TGTGCCGGCACTGAGTGGGGGGGGCGCGGCACCGGGGAGCTGTTTTTT. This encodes CAGTEWGGRGTGELFF.

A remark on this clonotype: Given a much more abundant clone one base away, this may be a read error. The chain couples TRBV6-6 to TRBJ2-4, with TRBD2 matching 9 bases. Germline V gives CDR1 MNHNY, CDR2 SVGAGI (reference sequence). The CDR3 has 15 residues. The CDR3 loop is CASSYLGLAKNIRYF. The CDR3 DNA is TGTGCCAGCAGTTACTTGGGACTAGCCAAAAACATTCGGTACTTC.

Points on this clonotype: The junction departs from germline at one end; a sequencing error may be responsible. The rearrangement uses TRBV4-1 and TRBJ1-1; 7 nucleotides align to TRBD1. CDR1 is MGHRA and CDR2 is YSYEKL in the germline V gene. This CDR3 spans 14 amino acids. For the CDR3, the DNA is TGCGCCAGCGGCCAACAGGGGCTAGACACTGAAACTTTCTTT. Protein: CASGQQGLDTETFF.

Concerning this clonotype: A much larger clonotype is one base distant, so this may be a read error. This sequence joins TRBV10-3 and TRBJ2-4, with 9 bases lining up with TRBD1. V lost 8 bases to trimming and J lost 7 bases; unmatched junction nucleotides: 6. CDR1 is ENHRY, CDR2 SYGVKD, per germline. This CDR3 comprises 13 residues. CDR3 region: CAIGGTGRNIQYF. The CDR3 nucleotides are TGTGCCATCGGTGGGACAGGGAGGAACATTCAGTACTTC.

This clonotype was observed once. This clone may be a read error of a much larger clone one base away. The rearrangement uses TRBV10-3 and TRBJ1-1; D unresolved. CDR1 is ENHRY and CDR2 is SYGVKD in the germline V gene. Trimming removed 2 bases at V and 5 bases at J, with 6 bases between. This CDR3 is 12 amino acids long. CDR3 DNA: TGTGCCATCAGTGAGGGGGAGACTGAAGCTTTCTTT. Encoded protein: CAISEGETEAFF.

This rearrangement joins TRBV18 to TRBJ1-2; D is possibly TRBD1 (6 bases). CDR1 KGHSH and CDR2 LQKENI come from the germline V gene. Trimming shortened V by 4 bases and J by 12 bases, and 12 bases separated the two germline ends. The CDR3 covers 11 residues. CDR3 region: CASSRTAGHTF. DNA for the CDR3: TGTGCCAGCTCACGGACAGCCGGCCACACCTTC.

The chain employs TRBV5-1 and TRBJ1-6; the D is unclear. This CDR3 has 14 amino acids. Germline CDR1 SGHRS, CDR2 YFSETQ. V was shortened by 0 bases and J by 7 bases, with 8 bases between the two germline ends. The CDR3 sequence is CASSLGVGNSPLHF. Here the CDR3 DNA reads TGCGCCAGCAGCTTGGGCGTCGGAAATTCACCCCTCCACTTT.

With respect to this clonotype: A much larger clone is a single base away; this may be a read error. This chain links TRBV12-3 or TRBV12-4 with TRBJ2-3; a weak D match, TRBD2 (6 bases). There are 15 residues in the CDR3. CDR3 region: CVSSPGDSSTDTQYF. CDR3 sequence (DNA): TGTGTCAGCAGCCCCGGGGACTCTAGCACAGATACGCAGTATTTT.

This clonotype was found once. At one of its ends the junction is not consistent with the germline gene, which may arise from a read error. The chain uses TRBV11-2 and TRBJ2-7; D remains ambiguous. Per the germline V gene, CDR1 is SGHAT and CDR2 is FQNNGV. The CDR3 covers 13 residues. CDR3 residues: CASSTLEIYEQYF. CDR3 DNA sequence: TGTGCCAGCAGCACGTTGGAAATCTACGAGCAGTATTTC.

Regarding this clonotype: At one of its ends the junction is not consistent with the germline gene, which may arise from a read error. This CDR3 is CASSTAVLEQCF. CDR3 coding DNA: TGTGCCAGCAGCACCGCGGTACTCGAGCAGTGCTTC. The V call is TRBV11-2, the J call TRBJ2-7, with D unresolved. Germline CDR1 reads SGHAT; CDR2 reads FQNNGV. The CDR3 is made up of 12 amino acids.

In DNA, the CDR3 is TGTGCCTGGACCGGGGCGCATAACTATGGCTACACCTTC. Amino acids: CAWTGAHNYGYTF. The rearrangement links TRBV30 to TRBJ1-2; D perhaps matches TRBD1 (5 bases). The ends were cut back, 4 bases at V and 1 base at J, with 10 bases in the middle. The germline V gene has CDR1 GTSNPN and CDR2 SVGIG (reference sequence). The CDR3 runs 13 residues.

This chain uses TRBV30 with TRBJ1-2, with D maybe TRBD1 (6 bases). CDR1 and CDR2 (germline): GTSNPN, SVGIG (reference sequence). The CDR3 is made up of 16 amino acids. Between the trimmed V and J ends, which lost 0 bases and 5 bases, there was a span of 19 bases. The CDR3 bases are TGTGCCTGGAGTGTAGGGTTTTCGGGGGCGCGTTATGGCTACACCTTC. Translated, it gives CAWSVGFSGARYGYTF.

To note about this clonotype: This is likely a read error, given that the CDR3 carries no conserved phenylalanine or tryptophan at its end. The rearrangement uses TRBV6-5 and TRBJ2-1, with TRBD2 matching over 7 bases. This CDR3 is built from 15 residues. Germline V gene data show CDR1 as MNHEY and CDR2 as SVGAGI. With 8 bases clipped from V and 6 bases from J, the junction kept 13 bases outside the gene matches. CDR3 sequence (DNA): TGTGCCAGCGCCAACGGGAGGCTTGGAGGCAATGAGCAGTTCATC. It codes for CASANGRLGGNEQFI.